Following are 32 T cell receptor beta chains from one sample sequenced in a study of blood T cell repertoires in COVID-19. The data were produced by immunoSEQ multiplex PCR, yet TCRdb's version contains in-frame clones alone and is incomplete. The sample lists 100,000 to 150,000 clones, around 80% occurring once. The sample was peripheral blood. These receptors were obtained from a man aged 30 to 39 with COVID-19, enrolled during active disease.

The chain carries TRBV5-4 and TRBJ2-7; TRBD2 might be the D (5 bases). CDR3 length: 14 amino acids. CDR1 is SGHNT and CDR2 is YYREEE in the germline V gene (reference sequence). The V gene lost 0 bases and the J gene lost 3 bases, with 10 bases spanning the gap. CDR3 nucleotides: TGTGCCAGCAGCTTGGATTTAGCGAGCTACGAGCAGTACTTC. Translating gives CASSLDLASYEQYF. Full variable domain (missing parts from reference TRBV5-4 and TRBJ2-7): ETGVTQSPTHLIKTRGQQVTLRCSSQSGHNTVSWYQQALGQGPQFIFQYYREEENGRGNFPPRFSGLQFPNYSSELNVNALELDDSALYLCASSLDLASYEQYFGPGTRLTVT.

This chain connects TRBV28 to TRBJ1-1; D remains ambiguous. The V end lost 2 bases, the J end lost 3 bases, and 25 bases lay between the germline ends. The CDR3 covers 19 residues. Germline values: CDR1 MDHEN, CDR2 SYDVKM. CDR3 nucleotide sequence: TGTGCCAGCAGTTTAAGTTGGCGGACCAAGCCCCGGGATTACACTGAAGCTTTCTTT. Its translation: CASSLSWRTKPRDYTEAFF.

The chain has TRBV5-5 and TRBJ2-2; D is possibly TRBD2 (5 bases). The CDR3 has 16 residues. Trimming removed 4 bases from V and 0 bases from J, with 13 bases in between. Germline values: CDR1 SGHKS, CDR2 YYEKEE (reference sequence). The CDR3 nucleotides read TGTGCCAGCAGCATTACTCGGACTGCGAACACCGGGGAGCTGTTTTTT. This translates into CASSITRTANTGELFF.

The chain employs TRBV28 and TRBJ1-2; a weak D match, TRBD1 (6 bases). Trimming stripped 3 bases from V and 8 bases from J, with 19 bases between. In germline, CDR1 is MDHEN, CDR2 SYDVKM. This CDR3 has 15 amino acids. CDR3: CASSLRFGQSPGYTF. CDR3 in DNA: TGTGCCAGCAGTTTGAGGTTCGGACAGAGCCCCGGCTACACCTTC.

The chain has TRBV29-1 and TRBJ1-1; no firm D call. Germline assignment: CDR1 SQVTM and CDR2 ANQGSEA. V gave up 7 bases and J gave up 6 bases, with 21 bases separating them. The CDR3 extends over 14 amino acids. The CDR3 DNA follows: TGCAGCGCCCCCCCCGGAGGACCAGGCGCTGAAGCTTTCTTT. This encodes CSAPPGGPGAEAFF.

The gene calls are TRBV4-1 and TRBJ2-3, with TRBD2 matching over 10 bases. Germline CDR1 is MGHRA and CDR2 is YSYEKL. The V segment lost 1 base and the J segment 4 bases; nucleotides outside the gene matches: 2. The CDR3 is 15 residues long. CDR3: CASSQGGTSADTQYF. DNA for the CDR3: TGCGCCAGCAGCCAAGGTGGGACTAGCGCAGATACGCAGTATTTT.

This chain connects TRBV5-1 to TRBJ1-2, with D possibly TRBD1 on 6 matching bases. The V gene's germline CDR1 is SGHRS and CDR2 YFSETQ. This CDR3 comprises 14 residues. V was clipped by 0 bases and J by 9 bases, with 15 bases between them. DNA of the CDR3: TGCGCCAGCAGCTTGGAAGCAGGGGTGGAAAGCTACACCTTC. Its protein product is CASSLEAGVESYTF.

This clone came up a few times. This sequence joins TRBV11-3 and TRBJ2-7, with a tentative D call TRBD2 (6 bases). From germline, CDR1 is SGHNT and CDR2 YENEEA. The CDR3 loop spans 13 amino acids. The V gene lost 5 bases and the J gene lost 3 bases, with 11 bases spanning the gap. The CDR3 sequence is CASSLLEGYEQYF. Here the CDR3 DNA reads TGTGCCAGCAGCCTCCTGGAGGGCTACGAGCAGTACTTC.

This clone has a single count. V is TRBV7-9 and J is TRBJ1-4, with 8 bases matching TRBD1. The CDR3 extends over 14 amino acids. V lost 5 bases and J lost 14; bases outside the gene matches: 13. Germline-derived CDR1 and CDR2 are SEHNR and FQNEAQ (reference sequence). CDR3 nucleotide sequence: TGTGCCAGCAGCCCCGGGACAGGCCGAGACGCCCTGTTTTTT. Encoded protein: CASSPGTGRDALFF.

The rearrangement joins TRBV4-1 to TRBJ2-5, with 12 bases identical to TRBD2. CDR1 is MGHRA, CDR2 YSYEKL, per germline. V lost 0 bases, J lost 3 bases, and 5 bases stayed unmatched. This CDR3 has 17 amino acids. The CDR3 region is CASSQDTSGGTEETQYF. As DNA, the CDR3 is TGCGCCAGCAGCCAAGATACTAGCGGGGGGACGGAAGAGACCCAGTACTTC.

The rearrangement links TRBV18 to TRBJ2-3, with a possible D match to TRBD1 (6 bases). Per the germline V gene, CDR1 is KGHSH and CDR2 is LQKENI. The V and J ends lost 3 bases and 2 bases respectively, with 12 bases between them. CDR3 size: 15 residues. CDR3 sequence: CASSPTRGITDTQYF. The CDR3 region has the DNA TGTGCCAGCTCACCTACGAGGGGGATCACAGATACGCAGTATTTT.

The CDR3 nucleotides are TGTGCCAGCAGCTACCCACTAGCGGGAGTCGGAGAGACCCAGTACTTC. This encodes CASSYPLAGVGETQYF. The rearrangement uses TRBV3-1 (or the pseudogene TRBV3-2) and TRBJ2-5; 11 nucleotides align to TRBD2. V was pared by 5 bases and J by 4 bases, with 9 bases of the junction left unmatched. This CDR3 is built from 16 residues. CDR1 and CDR2 (germline): LGHDT, YNNKEL (reference sequence).

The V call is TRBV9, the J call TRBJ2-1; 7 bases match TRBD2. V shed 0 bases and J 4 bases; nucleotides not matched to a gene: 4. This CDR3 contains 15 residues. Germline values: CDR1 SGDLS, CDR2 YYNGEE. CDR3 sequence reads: CASSVATSEYNEQFF. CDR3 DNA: TGTGCCAGCAGCGTAGCTACTAGCGAGTACAATGAGCAGTTCTTC. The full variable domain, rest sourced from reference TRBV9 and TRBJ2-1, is DSGVTQTPKHLITATGQRVTLRCSPRSGDLSVYWYQQSLDQGLQFLIQYYNGEERAKGNILERFSAQQFPDLHSELNLSSLELGDSALYFCASSVATSEYNEQFFGPGTRLTVL.

The CDR3 region is CASSLATGLGEQYF. In nucleotides, the CDR3 is TGCGCCAGCAGCTTGGCCACGGGATTAGGGGAGCAGTACTTC. The rearrangement joins TRBV5-1 to TRBJ2-7; a possible D gene is TRBD2 (5 bases). The CDR3 totals 14 residues. V was clipped by 0 bases and J by 7 bases, with 14 bases between them. Germline V CDR1 and CDR2: SGHRS, YFSETQ.

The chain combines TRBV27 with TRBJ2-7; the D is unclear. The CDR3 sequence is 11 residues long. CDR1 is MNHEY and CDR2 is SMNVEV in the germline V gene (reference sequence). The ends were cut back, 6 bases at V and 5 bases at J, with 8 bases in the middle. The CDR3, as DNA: TGTGCCAGCAGCCCCCCTGACGAGCAGTACTTC. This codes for CASSPPDEQYF.

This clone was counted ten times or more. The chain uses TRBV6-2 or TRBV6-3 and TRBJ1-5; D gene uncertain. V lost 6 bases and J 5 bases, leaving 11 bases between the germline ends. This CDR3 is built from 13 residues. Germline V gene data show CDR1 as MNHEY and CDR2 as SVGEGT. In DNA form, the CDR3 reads TGTGCCAGCAGCCCCTCGTCCCATCAGCCCCAGCATTTT. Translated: CASSPSSHQPQHF.

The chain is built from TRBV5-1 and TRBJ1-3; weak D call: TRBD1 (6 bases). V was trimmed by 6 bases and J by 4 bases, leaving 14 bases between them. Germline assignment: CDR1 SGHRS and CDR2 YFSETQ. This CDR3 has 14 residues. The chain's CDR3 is CASKTGLEGNTIYF. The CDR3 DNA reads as TGCGCCAGCAAAACAGGGCTGGAAGGAAACACCATATATTTT. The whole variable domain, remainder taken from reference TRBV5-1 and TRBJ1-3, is KAGVTQTPRYLIKTRGQQVTLSCSPISGHRSVSWYQQTPGQGLQFLFEYFSETQRNKGNFPGRFSGRQFSNSRSEMNVSTLELGDSALYLCASKTGLEGNTIYFGEGSWLTVV.

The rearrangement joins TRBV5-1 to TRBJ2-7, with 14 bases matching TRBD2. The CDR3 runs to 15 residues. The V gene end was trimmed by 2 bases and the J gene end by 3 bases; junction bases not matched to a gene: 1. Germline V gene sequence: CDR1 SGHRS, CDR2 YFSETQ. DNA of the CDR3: TGCGCCAGCAGCTTAGGACTAGCGGGAGGCTACGAGCAGTACTTC. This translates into CASSLGLAGGYEQYF.

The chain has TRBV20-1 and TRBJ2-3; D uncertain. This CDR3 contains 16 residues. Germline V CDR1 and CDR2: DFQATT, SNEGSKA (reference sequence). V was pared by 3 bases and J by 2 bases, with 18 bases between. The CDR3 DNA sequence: TGCAGTGCTAGTCTCAGGCAGGTTACCAACACAGATACGCAGTATTTT. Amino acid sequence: CSASLRQVTNTDTQYF.

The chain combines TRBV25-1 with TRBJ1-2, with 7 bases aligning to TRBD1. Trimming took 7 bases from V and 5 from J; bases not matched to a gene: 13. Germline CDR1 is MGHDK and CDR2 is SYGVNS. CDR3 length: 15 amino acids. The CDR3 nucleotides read TGTGCCAGCACCCAGGGGGACAGTACGGTATATGGCTACACCTTC. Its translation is CASTQGDSTVYGYTF.

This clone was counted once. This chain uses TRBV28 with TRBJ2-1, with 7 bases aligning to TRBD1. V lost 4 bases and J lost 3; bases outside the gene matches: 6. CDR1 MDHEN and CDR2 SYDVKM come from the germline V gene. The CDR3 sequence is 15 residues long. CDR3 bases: TGTGCCAGCAGTTCCCCCAGGACAGGCTACAATGAGCAGTTCTTC. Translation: CASSSPRTGYNEQFF.

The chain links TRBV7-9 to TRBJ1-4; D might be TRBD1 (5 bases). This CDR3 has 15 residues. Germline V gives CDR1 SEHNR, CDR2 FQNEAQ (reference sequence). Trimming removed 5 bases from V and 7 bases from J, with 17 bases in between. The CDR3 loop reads CASSPGQSSGEKLFF. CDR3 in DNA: TGTGCCAGCAGCCCCGGACAATCCTCCGGTGAAAAACTGTTTTTT.

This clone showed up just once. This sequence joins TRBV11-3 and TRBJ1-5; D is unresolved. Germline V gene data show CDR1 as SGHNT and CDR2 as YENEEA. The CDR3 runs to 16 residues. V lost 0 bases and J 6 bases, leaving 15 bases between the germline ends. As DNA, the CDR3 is TGTGCCAGCAGCTTAGATCGCATGGACTACGGTCAGCCCCAGCATTTT. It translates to CASSLDRMDYGQPQHF.

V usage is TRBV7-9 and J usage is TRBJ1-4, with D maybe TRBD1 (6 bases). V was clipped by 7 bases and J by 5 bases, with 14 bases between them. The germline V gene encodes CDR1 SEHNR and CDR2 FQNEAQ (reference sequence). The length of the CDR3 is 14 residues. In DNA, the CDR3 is TGTGCCAGCACCCACAGGGCTCAAAATGAAAAACTGTTTTTT. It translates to CASTHRAQNEKLFF.

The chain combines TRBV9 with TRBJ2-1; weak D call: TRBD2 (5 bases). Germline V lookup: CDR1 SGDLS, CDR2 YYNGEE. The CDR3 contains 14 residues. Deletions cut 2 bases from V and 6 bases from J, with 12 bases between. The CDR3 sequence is CASSVSDWSNEQFF. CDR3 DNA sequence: TGTGCCAGCAGCGTTTCGGACTGGTCCAATGAGCAGTTCTTC.

The DNA for the CDR3 is TGTGCCAGCAGCTTGGACCCGCGGCAAGAGACCCAGTACTTC. Amino acid sequence: CASSLDPRQETQYF. The genes are TRBV5-4 and TRBJ2-5; no clear D. The length of the CDR3 is 14 residues. Trimming took off 0 bases at V and 2 bases at J, with 8 bases between the two ends. CDR1 is SGHNT and CDR2 is YYREEE in the germline V gene (reference sequence).

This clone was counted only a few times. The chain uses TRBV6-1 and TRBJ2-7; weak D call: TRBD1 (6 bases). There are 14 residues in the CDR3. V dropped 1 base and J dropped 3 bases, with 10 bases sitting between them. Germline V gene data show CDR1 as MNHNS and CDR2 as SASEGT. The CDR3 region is CASSEEPRGYEQYF. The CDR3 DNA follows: TGTGCCAGCAGTGAAGAACCCAGGGGCTACGAGCAGTACTTC.

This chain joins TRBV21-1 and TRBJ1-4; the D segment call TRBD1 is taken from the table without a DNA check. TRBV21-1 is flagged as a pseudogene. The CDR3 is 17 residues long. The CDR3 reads CASSIHRQLPTNEKLFF. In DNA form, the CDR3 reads TGTGCCAGCAGCATCCACCGACAGTTACCAACTAATGAAAAACTGTTTTTT.

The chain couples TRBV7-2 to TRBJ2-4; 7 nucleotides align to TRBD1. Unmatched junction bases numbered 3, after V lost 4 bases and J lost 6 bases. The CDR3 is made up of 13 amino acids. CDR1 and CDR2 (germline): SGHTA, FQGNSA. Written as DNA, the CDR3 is TGTGCCAGCAGCTGGGACAGCCTAAACATTCAGTACTTC. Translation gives CASSWDSLNIQYF.

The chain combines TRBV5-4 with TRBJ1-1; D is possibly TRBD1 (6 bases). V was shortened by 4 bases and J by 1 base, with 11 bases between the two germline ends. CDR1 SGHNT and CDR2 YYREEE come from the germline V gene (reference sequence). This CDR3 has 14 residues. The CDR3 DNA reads TGTGCCAGCAGCGGTGGGGGGGCGAACACTGAAGCTTTCTTT. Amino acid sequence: CASSGGGANTEAFF. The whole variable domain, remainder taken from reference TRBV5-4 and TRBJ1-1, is ETGVTQSPTHLIKTRGQQVTLRCSSQSGHNTVSWYQQALGQGPQFIFQYYREEENGRGNFPPRFSGLQFPNYSSELNVNALELDDSALYLCASSGGGANTEAFFGQGTRLTVV.

This CDR3 reads CASQNDYEQFF. CDR3 coding DNA: TGTGCCAGCCAAAATGACTATGAGCAGTTCTTC. This sequence joins TRBV28 and TRBJ2-1; unclear D gene. V was pared by 8 bases and J by 8 bases, with 10 bases between. The CDR3 loop spans 11 amino acids. Per the germline V gene, CDR1 is MDHEN and CDR2 is SYDVKM.

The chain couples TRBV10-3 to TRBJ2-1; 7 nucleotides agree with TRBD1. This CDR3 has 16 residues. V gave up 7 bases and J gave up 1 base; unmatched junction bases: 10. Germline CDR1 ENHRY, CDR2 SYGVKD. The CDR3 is CAITSEGARSYNEQFF. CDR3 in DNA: TGTGCCATCACCTCAGAGGGGGCCCGTTCCTACAATGAGCAGTTCTTC.